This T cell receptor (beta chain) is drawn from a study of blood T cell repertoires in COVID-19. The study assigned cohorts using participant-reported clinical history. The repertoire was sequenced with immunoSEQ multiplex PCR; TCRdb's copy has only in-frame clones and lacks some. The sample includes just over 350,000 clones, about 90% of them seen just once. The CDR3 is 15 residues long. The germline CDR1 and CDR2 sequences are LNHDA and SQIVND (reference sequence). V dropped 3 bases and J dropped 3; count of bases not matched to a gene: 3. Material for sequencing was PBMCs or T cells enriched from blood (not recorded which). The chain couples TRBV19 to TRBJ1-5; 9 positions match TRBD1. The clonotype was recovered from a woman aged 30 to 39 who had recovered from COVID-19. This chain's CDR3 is CASSIRDRVNQPQHF. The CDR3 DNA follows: TGTGCCAGTAGTATTCGGGACAGGGTCAATCAGCCCCAGCATTTT. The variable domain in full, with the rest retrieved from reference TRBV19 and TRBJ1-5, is DGGITQSPKYLFRKEGQNVTLSCEQNLNHDAMYWYRQDPGQGLRLIYYSQIVNDFQKGDIAEGYSVSREKKESFPLTVTSAQKNPTAFYLCASSIRDRVNQPQHFGDGTRLSIL.